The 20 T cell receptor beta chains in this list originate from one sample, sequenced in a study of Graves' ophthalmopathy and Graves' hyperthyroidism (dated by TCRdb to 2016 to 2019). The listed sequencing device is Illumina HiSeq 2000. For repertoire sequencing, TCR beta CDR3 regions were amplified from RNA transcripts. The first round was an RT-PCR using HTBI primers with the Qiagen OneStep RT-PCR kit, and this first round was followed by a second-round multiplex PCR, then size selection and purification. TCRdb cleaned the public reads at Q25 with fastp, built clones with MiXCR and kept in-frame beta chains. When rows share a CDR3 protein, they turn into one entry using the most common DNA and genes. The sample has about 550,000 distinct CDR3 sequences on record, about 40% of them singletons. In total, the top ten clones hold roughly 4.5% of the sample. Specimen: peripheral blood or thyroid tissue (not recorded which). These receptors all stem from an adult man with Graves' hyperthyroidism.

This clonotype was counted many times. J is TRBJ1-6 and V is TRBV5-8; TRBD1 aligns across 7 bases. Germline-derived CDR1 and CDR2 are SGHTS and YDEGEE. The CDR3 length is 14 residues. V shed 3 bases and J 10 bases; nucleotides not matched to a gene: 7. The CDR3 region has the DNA TGTGCCAGCAGCTATAGACAGGGAAACTCACCCCTCCACTTT. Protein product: CASSYRQGNSPLHF.

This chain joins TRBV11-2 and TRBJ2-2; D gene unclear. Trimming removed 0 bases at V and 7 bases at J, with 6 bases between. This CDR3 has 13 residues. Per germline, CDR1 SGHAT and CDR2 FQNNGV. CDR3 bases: TGTGCCAGCAGCTTAGAGGATGGCGGGGAGCTGTTTTTT. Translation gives CASSLEDGGELFF.

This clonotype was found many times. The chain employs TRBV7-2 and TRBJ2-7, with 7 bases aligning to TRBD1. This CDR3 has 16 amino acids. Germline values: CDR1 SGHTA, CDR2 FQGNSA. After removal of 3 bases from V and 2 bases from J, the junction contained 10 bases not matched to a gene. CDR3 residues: CASSFPQTGITYEQYF. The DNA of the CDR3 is TGTGCCAGCAGCTTTCCCCAGACAGGGATTACCTACGAGCAGTACTTC.

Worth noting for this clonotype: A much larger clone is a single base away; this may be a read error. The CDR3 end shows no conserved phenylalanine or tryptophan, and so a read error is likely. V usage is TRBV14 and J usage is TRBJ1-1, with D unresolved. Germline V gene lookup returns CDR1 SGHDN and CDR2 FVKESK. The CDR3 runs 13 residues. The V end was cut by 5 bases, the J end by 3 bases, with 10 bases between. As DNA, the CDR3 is TGTGCCAGCAGCATTGGGAAGGACACTGAAGCTTTCCTT. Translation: CASSIGKDTEAFL.

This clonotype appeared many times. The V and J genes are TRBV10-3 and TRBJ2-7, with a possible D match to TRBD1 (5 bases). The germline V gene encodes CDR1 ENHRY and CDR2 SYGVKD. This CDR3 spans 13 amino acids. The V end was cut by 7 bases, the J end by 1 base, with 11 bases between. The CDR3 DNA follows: TGTGCCATCATGGCAGACAGTTCCTACGAGCAGTACTTC. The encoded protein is CAIMADSSYEQYF.

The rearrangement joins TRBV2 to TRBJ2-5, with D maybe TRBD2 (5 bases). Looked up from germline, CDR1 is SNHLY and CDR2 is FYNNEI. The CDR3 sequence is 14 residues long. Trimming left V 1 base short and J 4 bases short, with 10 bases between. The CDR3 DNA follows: TGTGCCAGCAGTGAAGGGCTAGCTGCAGAGACCCAGTACTTC. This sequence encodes CASSEGLAAETQYF.

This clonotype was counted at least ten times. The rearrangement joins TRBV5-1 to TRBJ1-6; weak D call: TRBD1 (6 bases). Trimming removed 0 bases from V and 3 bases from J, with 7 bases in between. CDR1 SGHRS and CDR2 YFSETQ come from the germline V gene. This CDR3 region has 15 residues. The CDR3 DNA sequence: TGCGCCAGCAGCTTGGCGGGACACTATAATTCACCCCTCCACTTT. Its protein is CASSLAGHYNSPLHF.

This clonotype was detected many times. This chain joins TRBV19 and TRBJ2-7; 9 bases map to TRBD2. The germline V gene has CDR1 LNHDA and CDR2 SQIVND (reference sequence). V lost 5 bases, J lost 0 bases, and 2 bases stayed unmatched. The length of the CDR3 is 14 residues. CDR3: CASSWTSDSYEQYF. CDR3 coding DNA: TGTGCCAGTAGTTGGACTAGCGACTCCTACGAGCAGTACTTC. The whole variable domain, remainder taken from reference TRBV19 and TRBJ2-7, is DGGITQSPKYLFRKEGQNVTLSCEQNLNHDAMYWYRQDPGQGLRLIYYSQIVNDFQKGDIAEGYSVSREKKESFPLTVTSAQKNPTAFYLCASSWTSDSYEQYFGPGTRLTVT.

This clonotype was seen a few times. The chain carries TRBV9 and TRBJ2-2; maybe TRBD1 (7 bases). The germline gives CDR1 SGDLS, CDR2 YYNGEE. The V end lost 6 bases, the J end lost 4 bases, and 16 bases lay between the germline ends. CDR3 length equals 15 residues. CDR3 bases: TGTGCCAGCACATCTCAGGGGGGCGGCACCGGGGAGCTGTTTTTT. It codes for CASTSQGGGTGELFF.

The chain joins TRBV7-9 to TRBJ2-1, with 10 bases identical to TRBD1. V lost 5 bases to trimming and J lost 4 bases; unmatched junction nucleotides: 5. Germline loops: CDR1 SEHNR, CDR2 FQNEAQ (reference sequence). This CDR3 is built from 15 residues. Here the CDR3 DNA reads TGTGCCAGCAGCATGACAGGGGGCGCGTACAATGAGCAGTTCTTC. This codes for CASSMTGGAYNEQFF.

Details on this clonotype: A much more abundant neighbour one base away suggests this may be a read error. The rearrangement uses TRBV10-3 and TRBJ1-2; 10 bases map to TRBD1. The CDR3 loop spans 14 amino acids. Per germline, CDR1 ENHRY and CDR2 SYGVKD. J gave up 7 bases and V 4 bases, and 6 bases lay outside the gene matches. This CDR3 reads CAISGGQGISGYTF. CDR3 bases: TGTGCCATCAGTGGGGGACAGGGGATATCTGGCTACACCTTC.

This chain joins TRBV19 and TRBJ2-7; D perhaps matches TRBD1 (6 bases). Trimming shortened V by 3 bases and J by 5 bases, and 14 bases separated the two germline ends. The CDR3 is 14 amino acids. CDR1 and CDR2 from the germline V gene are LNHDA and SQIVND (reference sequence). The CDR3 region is CASSITAGAHEQYF. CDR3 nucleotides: TGTGCCAGTAGTATCACGGCAGGGGCCCACGAGCAGTACTTC.

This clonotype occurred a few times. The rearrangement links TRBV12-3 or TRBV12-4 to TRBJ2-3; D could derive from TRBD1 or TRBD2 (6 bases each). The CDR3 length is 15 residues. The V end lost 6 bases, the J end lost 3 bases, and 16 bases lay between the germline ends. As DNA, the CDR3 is TGTGCCAGCAGATCCACAGGGAGGTTGACAGATACGCAGTATTTT. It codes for CASRSTGRLTDTQYF.

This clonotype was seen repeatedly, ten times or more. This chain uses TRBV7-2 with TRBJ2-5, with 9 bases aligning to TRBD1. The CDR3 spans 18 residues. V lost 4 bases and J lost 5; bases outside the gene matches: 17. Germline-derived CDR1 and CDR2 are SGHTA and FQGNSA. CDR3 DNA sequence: TGTGCCAGCAGCTGGGGGACAGGGTCCCTTTTTTCGGGGGAGACCCAGTACTTC. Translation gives CASSWGTGSLFSGETQYF.

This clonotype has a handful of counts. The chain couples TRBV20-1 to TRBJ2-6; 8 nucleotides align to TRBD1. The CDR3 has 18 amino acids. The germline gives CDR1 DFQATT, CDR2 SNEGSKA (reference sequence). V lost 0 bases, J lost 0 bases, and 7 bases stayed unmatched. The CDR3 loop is CSARDPRGPVSGANVLTF. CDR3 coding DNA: TGCAGTGCTAGAGACCCCAGGGGGCCGGTCTCTGGGGCCAACGTCCTGACTTTC.

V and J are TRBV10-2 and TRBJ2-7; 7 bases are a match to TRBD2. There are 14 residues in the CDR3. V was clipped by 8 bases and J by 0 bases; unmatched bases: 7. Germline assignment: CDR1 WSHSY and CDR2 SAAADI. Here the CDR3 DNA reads TGCGCCAGCGTTGGGACTAAGCGCTCCTACGAGCAGTACTTC. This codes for CASVGTKRSYEQYF.

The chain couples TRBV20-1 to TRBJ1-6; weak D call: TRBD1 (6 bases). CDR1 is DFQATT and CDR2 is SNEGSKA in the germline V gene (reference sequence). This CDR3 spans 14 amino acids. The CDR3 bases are TGCAGCGCTTCGCCTACAGGGTTGGATTCACCCCTCCACTTT. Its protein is CSASPTGLDSPLHF.

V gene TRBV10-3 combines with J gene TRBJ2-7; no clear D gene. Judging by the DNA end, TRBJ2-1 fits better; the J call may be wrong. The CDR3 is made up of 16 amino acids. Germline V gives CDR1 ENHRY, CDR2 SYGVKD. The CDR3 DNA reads TGTGCCATCAGTGTATCGAGGTCCCTATCCTACAATGAGCAGTTCTTC. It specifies CAISVSRSLSYNEQFF.

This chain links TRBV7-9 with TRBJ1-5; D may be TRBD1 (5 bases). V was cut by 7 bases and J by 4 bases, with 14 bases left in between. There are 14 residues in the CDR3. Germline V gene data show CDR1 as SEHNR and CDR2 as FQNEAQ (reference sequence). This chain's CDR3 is CASTVEGSNQPQHF. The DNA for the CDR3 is TGTGCCAGCACCGTCGAGGGGTCAAATCAGCCCCAGCATTTT.

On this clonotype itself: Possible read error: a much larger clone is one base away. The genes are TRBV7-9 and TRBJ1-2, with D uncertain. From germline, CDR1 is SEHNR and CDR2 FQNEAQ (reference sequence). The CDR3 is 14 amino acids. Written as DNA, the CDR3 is TGTGCCAGCAGTTTAGCCCCCATGGACTATGGCTACATCTTC. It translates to CASSLAPMDYGYIF.